The T cell receptor beta chain described here comes from a study of T cells in Graves' hyperthyroidism and ophthalmopathy (dated by TCRdb to between 2018 and 2020). A note on the overall study: Peripheral blood samples were taken at initial diagnosis, before any treatment was given. After blood sampling, hyperthyroidism patients were treated with methimazole at a starting dose of 30 mg daily, and ophthalmopathy patients were treated with high-dose intravenous methylprednisolone. To identify distinguishing TCR V-J signatures, a discovery cohort of around 100 patients was used, comprising 43 with Graves' ophthalmopathy and 57 with stable Graves' hyperthyroidism. Prospective prediction of ophthalmopathy was tested in an independent validation cohort of under 20 hyperthyroidism patients and roughly 16 patients who later progressed to ophthalmopathy. For training and testing, the 100 or so patients in the discovery cohort were randomly divided in a 7:3 ratio. In addition, the study compared T-cell repertoires in thyroid tissue and in blood from 6 or 7 Graves' hyperthyroidism patients. The paper reports TCR Vbeta CDR3 sequencing of over 130 peripheral blood samples: some 44 ophthalmopathy, under 85 hyperthyroidism and around 17 progressor patients. Beyond this particular receptor, the publication reports: Most expanded thyroid clonotypes (frequency above 0.001) were also detected in blood, a finding suggesting that blood repertoires may reflect thyroid immune responses. A model built on a 13 V-J signature distinguished ophthalmopathy from stable hyperthyroidism, reaching about 88% sensitivity and around 81% specificity in cross-validation and 80%/75% in testing. In validation, the model predicted progression to ophthalmopathy a median of 6.5 months before onset, with approximately 68% sensitivity and 72.22% specificity. No statistical method was used to set the sample size in advance, and investigators knew the group allocation.

In the ophthalmopathy patients, disease was moderately to severely active, with a Clinical Activity Score of 3 or more, a NOSPECS grade of 4 or more, and a duration of less than 3 months. Any patient with an uncontrolled infection, another autoimmune disease, pregnancy or lactation was excluded. Diagnoses were established on the basis of clinical symptoms, serum thyroxine and TRAb, thyroid ultrasound, and orbital computed tomography. Ficoll-Paque density gradient centrifugation was used to isolate PBMCs from around 9.1 ml of fresh peripheral blood. Trizol reagent was used to extract total RNA, and RNA quality was then checked on an Agilent 2100 Bioanalyzer. Only a few counts were recorded for this clonotype. Its antigen is not yet known. The record has no base qualities; no much larger clone is one base away. TCR beta CDR3 regions were amplified from RNA transcripts. A first-round RT-PCR of the TCR CDR3 used the HTBI primer set with the Qiagen OneStep RT-PCR kit. Libraries were constructed in a second round of multiplex PCR, after which size selection and purification were carried out. Sequencing of the libraries was done on an Illumina HiSeq2000 using paired-end 100 bp reads. Turning to the authors' computational methods: SOAPnuke was used to process the raw data, removing reads that contained adapters or uncalled bases, had a mean Phred below 15, or lacked an exact match to the constant primer or identifier. COPE v1.2.5 was used to merge high-quality paired reads, and clonotypes were defined as unique nucleotide sequences. Clonotypes were aligned to IMGT TRBV, TRBD and TRBJ reference segments using MiTCR v1.1. Only V-J combinations with frequency above 0.0001, covering about 99% of repertoires, were analysed. A TCS score was defined as the ratio between F50 (clonal expansion) and ExV (chaos), using BLOSUM62-based TCRdist between CDR3 peptides within each V-J. Welch's t-statistics and random forest reduced roughly 530 V-J features to around 14, which were used in a naive Bayes classifier (R e1071). The public reads were reanalyzed by TCRdb: fastp trimming at Q25, MiXCR alignment, in-frame beta chains only. Under each unique CDR3 protein, matching rows form one entry showing the most common genes and DNA. The V and J calls were determined by TCRdb, not by the authors. This sample has about 640,000 distinct CDR3 sequences in its table, and about a fifth of those were observed once. The top ten hold approximately 30% of the sample.

This receptor was identified in a man aged 25-40 years with Graves' ophthalmopathy. Sequencing was performed on blood.

The sequence in DNA is TGTGCCAGCAGCTTGTACGGGGAACGAACAGATACGCAGTATTTT. Translated, this is CASSLYGERTDTQYF. This sequence uses TRBV5-5 and TRBJ2-3; TRBD2 is a weak D gene call, 5 bases matching. CDR1 SGHKS and CDR2 YYEKEE were looked up in the germline V gene (reference sequence). From its cysteine to its phenylalanine, the CDR3 spans 15 amino acids. Of all the DNA, just the CDR3 is kept, 45 bases in frame from base 1. Cut back by 1 base and 3 bases, the V and J ends lie 12 bases apart. The CDR3 plus the reference TRBV5-5 and TRBJ2-3 genes for the other parts give the full variable domain: DAGVTQSPTHLIKTRGQQVTLRCSPISGHKSVSWYQQVLGQGPQFIFQYYEKEERGRGNFPDRFSARQFPNYSSELNVNALLLGDSALYLCASSLYGERTDTQYFGPGTRLTVL.